These 26 T cell receptor beta chains came from one sample sequenced in a study of OX40 agonist ivuxolimab in advanced cancers. Generated by immunoSEQ multiplex PCR, the TCRdb table keeps only in-frame clones and is missing some. The table shows 70,000 to 95,000 clones, with about 90% occurring only once. Sequences were derived from CD4+ or CD8+ T cells sorted from blood, sampled in a trial of the OX40 agonist ivuxolimab. Receptors were obtained from an adult with an advanced solid tumor such as melanoma, head and neck, liver or kidney cancer.

The genes are TRBV7-2 and TRBJ1-3; D uncertain. The CDR3 is 14 residues long. Germline lookup yields CDR1 SGHTA and CDR2 FQGNSA. Trimming left V 1 base short and J 6 bases short, with 10 bases between. The CDR3 loop reads CASSLGWEENTIYF. CDR3 nucleotide sequence: TGTGCCAGCAGCTTAGGGTGGGAGGAAAACACCATATATTTT.

This chain connects TRBV6-5 to TRBJ2-7; D not certain. The germline V gene has CDR1 MNHEY and CDR2 SVGAGI. CDR3 length: 12 residues. V shed 10 bases and J shed 0 bases, with 10 bases lying between them. CDR3 protein: CATAESSYEQYF. CDR3 in DNA: TGTGCCACCGCAGAGAGCTCCTACGAGCAGTACTTC.

This chain uses TRBV10-1 with TRBJ2-7, with 11 bases identical to TRBD1. V was pared by 9 bases and J by 3 bases, with 10 bases of the junction left unmatched. The CDR3 is made up of 15 amino acids. Germline CDR1 reads WNHNN; CDR2 reads SYGVQD (reference sequence). The CDR3 DNA is TGCGCCAGTTTAAAACCGGGACAGGGGGTCTACGAGCAGTACTTC. The encoded protein is CASLKPGQGVYEQYF.

The V call is TRBV5-1, the J call TRBJ1-3; no reliable D call. Trimming removed 1 base from V and 4 bases from J, with 15 bases in between. This CDR3 is 16 amino acids long. Germline loops: CDR1 SGHRS, CDR2 YFSETQ. DNA for the CDR3: TGCGCCAGCAGCTTGTCGGGTTCGTCGGGAGGAAACACCATATATTTT. It encodes CASSLSGSSGGNTIYF.

V is TRBV29-1 and J is TRBJ2-5; 7 bases are a match to TRBD1. J gave up 3 bases and V 1 base, and 5 bases lay outside the gene matches. This CDR3 is built from 14 residues. Looked up from germline, CDR1 is SQVTM and CDR2 is ANQGSEA. Written as DNA, the CDR3 is TGCAGCGTTGAAGCTCAACAGGGGAAAGAGACCCAGTACTTC. It translates to CSVEAQQGKETQYF.

V and J are TRBV10-3 and TRBJ2-1; maybe TRBD2 (6 bases). Trimming took off 6 bases at V and 6 bases at J, with 15 bases between the two ends. The CDR3 spans 14 residues. Germline lookup yields CDR1 ENHRY and CDR2 SYGVKD. CDR3 coding DNA: TGTGCCATCAGGGGGACTGAGACCATCAATGAGCAGTTCTTC. Residues: CAIRGTETINEQFF.

This chain connects TRBV11-1 to TRBJ2-7; a possible D gene is TRBD2 (5 bases). Germline V gene lookup returns CDR1 SGHAT and CDR2 FQDESV (reference sequence). The CDR3 is 15 residues long. Trimming took off 3 bases at V and 4 bases at J, with 16 bases between the two ends. CDR3 coding DNA: TGTGCCAGCAGCTTTCCTAGCATAAGTACTTACGAGCAGTACTTC. Amino acid sequence: CASSFPSISTYEQYF.

The rearrangement links TRBV4-1 to TRBJ1-2, with 10 bases aligning to TRBD1. V dropped 3 bases and J dropped 2; count of bases not matched to a gene: 12. The CDR3 is 18 residues long. Germline loops: CDR1 MGHRA, CDR2 YSYEKL. CDR3 in DNA: TGCGCCAGCAGCCAGGTGGACACCGGGGACAGGGGCAACTATGGCTACACCTTC. It is translated as CASSQVDTGDRGNYGYTF.

This clone was recorded a few times. The chain is built from TRBV29-1 and TRBJ2-5; possibly TRBD1 for D (6 bases). The CDR3 loop spans 13 amino acids. CDR1 is SQVTM and CDR2 is ANQGSEA in the germline V gene. Trimming removed 6 bases from V and 5 bases from J, with 16 bases in between. CDR3 bases: TGCAGCGTCCCCCGTGCGCAGGGGGAGACCCAGTACTTC. This codes for CSVPRAQGETQYF.

The V and J genes are TRBV6-1 and TRBJ2-7; no clear D. The V gene's germline CDR1 is MNHNS and CDR2 SASEGT. Trimming stripped 8 bases from V and 0 bases from J, with 14 bases between. This CDR3 region has 14 residues. CDR3 nucleotide sequence: TGTGCCAGCCGACCATGGCAAAGCTCCTACGAGCAGTACTTC. This encodes CASRPWQSSYEQYF.

The chain employs TRBV2 and TRBJ2-2; D is unresolved. Trimming removed 3 bases from V and 5 bases from J, with 7 bases in between. The germline CDR1 and CDR2 sequences are SNHLY and FYNNEI. This CDR3 has 13 amino acids. DNA for the CDR3: TGTGCCAGCAGTGACAGGCTGACCGGGGAGCTGTTTTTT. Encoded protein: CASSDRLTGELFF.

This chain uses TRBV6-6 with TRBJ2-1; no clear D gene. CDR1 and CDR2 from the germline V gene are MNHNY and SVGAGI (reference sequence). CDR3 size: 12 residues. Trimming stripped 0 bases from V and 8 bases from J, with 5 bases between. This chain's CDR3 is CASSYSTDEQFF. The CDR3 region has the DNA TGTGCCAGCAGTTACTCGACTGATGAGCAGTTCTTC.

The chain joins TRBV27 to TRBJ1-1, with 12 nucleotides matching TRBD1. With 5 bases clipped from V and 4 bases from J, the junction kept 8 bases outside the gene matches. Germline CDR1 MNHEY, CDR2 SMNVEV (reference sequence). The CDR3 extends over 16 amino acids. DNA for the CDR3: TGTGCCAGCAGTCAACCGGGACAGGGGGCGAGCACTGAAGCTTTCTTT. It specifies CASSQPGQGASTEAFF.

The genes are TRBV27 and TRBJ2-5, with TRBD1 identical over 7 bases. Unmatched junction bases numbered 1, after V lost 5 bases and J lost 1 base. The CDR3 loop spans 13 amino acids. Germline-derived CDR1 and CDR2 are MNHEY and SMNVEV (reference sequence). For the CDR3, the DNA is TGTGCCAGCAGTCACAGGGGCCAAGAGACCCAGTACTTC. Its protein product is CASSHRGQETQYF.

The chain uses TRBV10-3 and TRBJ2-5; 8 nucleotides line up with TRBD2. Germline lookup yields CDR1 ENHRY and CDR2 SYGVKD. This CDR3 region has 17 residues. Unmatched junction bases numbered 11, after V lost 2 bases and J lost 3 bases. The CDR3 protein is CAISEPANSGTKETQYF. Here the CDR3 DNA reads TGTGCCATCAGTGAGCCGGCGAATAGCGGGACCAAAGAGACCCAGTACTTC.

The V and J genes are TRBV6-5 and TRBJ2-7; 9 nucleotides line up with TRBD2. With 5 bases clipped from V and 7 bases from J, the junction kept 9 bases outside the gene matches. This CDR3 contains 14 residues. In germline, CDR1 is MNHEY, CDR2 SVGAGI. The CDR3 region is CASSDLAGAGEQYF. CDR3 in DNA: TGTGCCAGCAGTGATTTAGCGGGAGCAGGAGAGCAGTACTTC.

The gene calls are TRBV6-1 and TRBJ2-5; D perhaps matches TRBD1 (6 bases). CDR3 length equals 16 residues. The germline V gene has CDR1 MNHNS and CDR2 SASEGT. Trimming stripped 1 base from V and 1 base from J, with 13 bases between. Here the CDR3 reads CASSEVLGGAQETQYF. The DNA of the CDR3 is TGTGCCAGCAGTGAAGTACTAGGGGGAGCCCAAGAGACCCAGTACTTC.

This chain joins TRBV27 and TRBJ1-2; 12 nucleotides line up with TRBD1. Germline loops: CDR1 MNHEY, CDR2 SMNVEV (reference sequence). CDR3 size: 16 residues. V gave up 5 bases and J gave up 4 bases; unmatched junction bases: 8. The CDR3 bases are TGTGCCAGCAGTCAAGGGACAGGGGGCACGGTCTATGGCTACACCTTC. Protein sequence: CASSQGTGGTVYGYTF.

V is TRBV2 and J is TRBJ2-1, with 11 bases matching TRBD2. The CDR3 totals 15 residues. J was trimmed by 5 bases and V by 6 bases; bases with no gene match: 6. The germline V gene encodes CDR1 SNHLY and CDR2 FYNNEI. In DNA form, the CDR3 reads TGTGCCAGCAGGGTACTAGCGGGAGACCACAATGAGCAGTTCTTC. This translates into CASRVLAGDHNEQFF.

The CDR3 nucleotides read TGTGCCAGCAGTTACGGGGATCCTCGTACTGGAAACACCATATATTTT. Encoded protein: CASSYGDPRTGNTIYF. V gene TRBV6-5 combines with J gene TRBJ1-3; unclear D gene. The ends were cut back, 2 bases at V and 2 bases at J, with 13 bases in the middle. Germline lookup yields CDR1 MNHEY and CDR2 SVGAGI. The CDR3 extends over 16 amino acids.

The CDR3 nucleotides read TGTGCCAGCAGCTTTAGACAGGGGGAGCGTTCACCCCTCCACTTT. Amino acids: CASSFRQGERSPLHF. The chain links TRBV7-9 to TRBJ1-6, with 9 bases aligning to TRBD1. J was trimmed by 9 bases and V by 3 bases; bases with no gene match: 6. The CDR3 totals 15 residues. The germline V gene has CDR1 SEHNR and CDR2 FQNEAQ (reference sequence).

V gene TRBV6-5 combines with J gene TRBJ1-2; D might be TRBD1 (6 bases). This CDR3 is built from 15 residues. V was shortened by 4 bases and J by 2 bases, with 14 bases between the two germline ends. Germline-derived CDR1 and CDR2 are MNHEY and SVGAGI. The CDR3 reads CASSSRWGANYGYTF. In DNA form, the CDR3 reads TGTGCCAGCAGTTCTCGGTGGGGGGCCAACTATGGCTACACCTTC.

The rearrangement links TRBV15 to TRBJ2-5; 12 positions match TRBD2. Looked up from germline, CDR1 is LNHNV and CDR2 is YYDKDF (reference sequence). J was trimmed by 6 bases and V by 4 bases; bases with no gene match: 9. The CDR3 runs to 16 residues. CDR3 sequence: CATSIRGLAGSKTQYF. The CDR3 DNA reads TGTGCCACCAGCATTAGAGGACTAGCGGGGAGTAAGACCCAGTACTTC.

This clone was detected only once. This sequence joins TRBV6-5 and TRBJ1-1, with TRBD1 identical over 9 bases. CDR3 length equals 16 residues. Germline V gene data show CDR1 as MNHEY and CDR2 as SVGAGI. The V gene end was trimmed by 2 bases and the J gene end by 0 bases; junction bases not matched to a gene: 4. CDR3 loop: CASSYAGQGLNTEAFF. The CDR3 nucleotides are TGTGCCAGCAGTTACGCCGGACAGGGGCTGAACACTGAAGCTTTCTTT.

The genes are TRBV4-2 and TRBJ2-3; TRBD2 aligns across 12 bases. Germline lookup yields CDR1 LGHNA and CDR2 YNFKEQ. The CDR3 is 15 amino acids. V was pared by 4 bases and J by 4 bases, with 3 bases of the junction left unmatched. CDR3: CASSLTSGGPDTQYF. CDR3 coding DNA: TGTGCCAGCAGCCTAACTAGCGGGGGGCCAGATACGCAGTATTTT.

This sequence joins TRBV30 and TRBJ2-6; the D is unclear. Germline assignment: CDR1 GTSNPN and CDR2 SVGIG (reference sequence). The CDR3 length is 12 residues. Trimming cost V 3 bases and J 2 bases, with 2 bases left between them. The CDR3: CAWRTGANVLTF. The CDR3 DNA is TGTGCCTGGAGGACTGGGGCCAACGTCCTGACTTTC.